The rows below give T cell receptor beta chains drawn from one sample of a study of beta chain features in type 1 diabetes. Profiling relied on immunoSEQ multiplex PCR, and the TCRdb table lists in-frame clones only, not all of them. The data hold about 900,000 clones, with 17% observed a single time. The sequenced material came from naive CD4+ T cells from blood. The source is a woman younger than 35 in good health. Both conserved end residues are part of each CDR3. The D gene is left open where the match is weak. Clone size is given for some rows only: seen once, a few or many times, or a class if the clone is expanded.

V	size	D	J	DNA	CDR3
TRBV7-2	NA	NA	TRBJ2-1	TGTGCCAGCAGCTTAGGATCAGGGCGGCCCTTAGGGAATGAGCAGTTCTTC	CASSLGSGRPLGNEQFF
TRBV29-1	few	NA	TRBJ2-1	TGCAGCGTTTGGGGAGCGGCAGGTGTTGAGCAGTTCTTC	CSVWGAAGVEQFF
TRBV28	NA	NA	TRBJ2-2	TGTGCCAGCAGTTTCCCGAACACCGGGGAGCTGTTTTTT	CASSFPNTGELFF
TRBV10-3	NA	NA	TRBJ1-1	TGTGCCACCGAGGATTTCGGAAACACTGAAGCTTTCTTT	CATEDFGNTEAFF
TRBV6-7	few	NA	TRBJ2-6	TGTGCCAGCAGTCCGGCGGCTAACTCTGGGGCCAACGTCCTGACTTTC	CASSPAANSGANVLTF
TRBV7-9	few	TRBD2	TRBJ2-2	TGTGCCAGCAGCCCCCAAGCGGGAGGGCAAAGCGGGGAGCTGTTTTTT	CASSPQAGGQSGELFF
TRBV7-2	NA	NA	TRBJ2-7	TGTGCCAGCAGCACACGGCAGGGTTACGAGCAGTACTTC	CASSTRQGYEQYF
TRBV5-1	NA	TRBD1	TRBJ1-2	TGCGCCAGCAGTACGGACAGGGTGAATGGCTACACCTTC	CASSTDRVNGYTF
TRBV19	NA	NA	TRBJ2-4	TGTGCCAGTGAAGATACAGGGCTAGCCAAAAACATTCAGTACTTC	CASEDTGLAKNIQYF
TRBV14	few	NA	TRBJ2-2	TGTGCCAGCAGCCAAGTTGCACTCGGGGAGCTGTTTTTT	CASSQVALGELFF